Shown below are 25 T cell receptor beta chains from a single sample sequenced in a study of blood T cell repertoires in COVID-19. TCRdb keeps only in-frame clones here, not all; method: immunoSEQ multiplex PCR. The sample lists approximately 270,000 clones; around 88% were seen once. What was sequenced was peripheral blood. These receptors were taken from a man at least 80 years old with acute or convalescent COVID-19.

The chain recombines TRBV4-1 with TRBJ2-6, with D possibly being TRBD1 (6 bases). Germline loops: CDR1 MGHRA, CDR2 YSYEKL. V was pared by 4 bases and J by 0 bases, with 10 bases between. The CDR3 runs 16 residues. The CDR3 DNA follows: TGCGCCAGCAGCCGCCCGACAGGCTCTGGGGCCAACGTCCTGACTTTC. This encodes CASSRPTGSGANVLTF.

The chain carries TRBV6-2 or TRBV6-3 and TRBJ1-5, with 9 positions matching TRBD1. V shed 4 bases, J shed 1 base, and the junction held 2 bases outside the gene matches. CDR3 length: 15 residues. Germline-derived CDR1 and CDR2 are MNHEY and SVGEGT. The CDR3 loop reads CASSLQGASNQPQHF. The DNA of the CDR3 is TGTGCCAGCAGTTTACAGGGGGCCAGCAATCAGCCCCAGCATTTT.

The V gene is TRBV5-1, the J gene TRBJ1-2; the D gene is possibly TRBD1 (6 bases). This CDR3 contains 15 residues. Germline V gives CDR1 SGHRS, CDR2 YFSETQ. Trimming took 5 bases from V and 7 from J, leaving 21 bases between them. DNA of the CDR3: TGCGCCAGCAGGTTTCAGCTTGACAGGAGAAGTGGCTACACCTTC. It codes for CASRFQLDRRSGYTF.

This chain joins TRBV7-9 and TRBJ1-4; 8 bases are a match to TRBD1. The germline V gene has CDR1 SEHNR and CDR2 FQNEAQ (reference sequence). The length of the CDR3 is 15 residues. The ends lost 5 bases at V and 5 bases at J; junction bases unmatched: 7. The CDR3 loop is CASSQGTGQNEKLFF. CDR3 DNA sequence: TGTGCCAGCAGCCAAGGGACAGGCCAAAATGAAAAACTGTTTTTT.

The chain links TRBV6-6 to TRBJ1-1, with D tentatively TRBD1 (6 bases). The CDR3 has 14 amino acids. V shed 10 bases and J shed 5 bases, with 20 bases lying between them. Per the germline V gene, CDR1 is MNHNY and CDR2 is SVGAGI (reference sequence). Written as DNA, the CDR3 is TGTGCCACCCTGACTCCAGGGCAGGGGACTGAAGCTTTCTTT. Residues: CATLTPGQGTEAFF.

The rearrangement joins TRBV6-1 to TRBJ2-5; 8 positions match TRBD2. Germline V CDR1 and CDR2: MNHNS, SASEGT. The CDR3 length is 15 residues. Trimming removed 0 bases from V and 4 bases from J; junction bases left unmatched: 4. The CDR3 here is CASSEATGGPETQYF. In DNA, the CDR3 is TGTGCCAGCAGTGAAGCCACGGGGGGGCCAGAGACCCAGTACTTC.

The chain employs TRBV6-5 and TRBJ2-2; D might be TRBD1 (5 bases). Trimming cost V 2 bases and J 4 bases, with 11 bases left between them. The CDR3 is 15 residues long. Per the germline V gene, CDR1 is MNHEY and CDR2 is SVGAGI. DNA for the CDR3: TGTGCCAGCAGTTACAGGGGCCGAGGCACCGGGGAGCTGTTTTTT. Protein: CASSYRGRGTGELFF.

The chain carries TRBV12-3 or TRBV12-4 and TRBJ1-5, with D uncertain. The length of the CDR3 is 12 residues. Trimming shortened V by 3 bases and J by 7 bases, and 7 bases separated the two germline ends. The CDR3 sequence: CASSFEYQPQHF. The DNA for the CDR3 is TGTGCCAGCAGTTTTGAGTACCAGCCCCAGCATTTT.

The CDR3 DNA follows: TGTGCCAGCACGGGGCAGGGGGCGTTTTACAATGAGCAGTTCTTC. Translating it yields CASTGQGAFYNEQFF. The chain combines TRBV7-8 with TRBJ2-1; TRBD1 matches at 8 bases. Germline CDR1 is SGHVS and CDR2 is FQNEAQ. The CDR3 spans 15 residues. The J segment lost 4 bases and the V segment lost 7 bases, leaving 9 bases of the junction unmatched. The full variable domain, in which reference TRBV7-8 and TRBJ2-1 provide the parts outside the CDR3, is GAGVSQSPRYKVAKRGQDVALRCDPISGHVSLFWYQQALGQGPEFLTYFQNEAQLDKSGLPSDRFFAERPEGSVSTLKIQRTQQEDSAVYLCASTGQGAFYNEQFFGPGTRLTVL.

V and J are TRBV5-1 and TRBJ1-3; D call uncertain. Trimming removed 0 bases from V and 5 bases from J, with 9 bases in between. There are 14 residues in the CDR3. The V gene's germline CDR1 is SGHRS and CDR2 YFSETQ. This CDR3 reads CASSLDDLRNTIYF. The CDR3 bases are TGCGCCAGCAGCTTGGACGACTTGAGAAACACCATATATTTT. Using reference TRBV5-1 and TRBJ1-3 for the parts outside the CDR3, the full variable domain is KAGVTQTPRYLIKTRGQQVTLSCSPISGHRSVSWYQQTPGQGLQFLFEYFSETQRNKGNFPGRFSGRQFSNSRSEMNVSTLELGDSALYLCASSLDDLRNTIYFGEGSWLTVV.

The chain has TRBV2 and TRBJ1-4, with D tentatively TRBD1 (6 bases). From germline, CDR1 is SNHLY and CDR2 FYNNEI. V was cut by 2 bases and J by 0 bases, with 13 bases left in between. The CDR3 covers 17 residues. CDR3 in amino acids: CASSERGGPTTNEKLFF. The CDR3 nucleotides are TGTGCCAGCAGTGAACGGGGGGGCCCAACAACTAATGAAAAACTGTTTTTT.

CDR3 nucleotide sequence: TGCGCCAGCAGCCAAGATCGAAAGAGTAATTCACCCCTCCACTTT. This encodes CASSQDRKSNSPLHF. This chain connects TRBV4-3 to TRBJ1-6; D gene uncertain. Trimming removed 0 bases at V and 6 bases at J, with 9 bases between. The CDR3 has 15 residues. Germline lookup yields CDR1 LGHNA and CDR2 YSLEER.

The rearrangement joins TRBV18 to TRBJ1-2, with D possibly being TRBD1 (6 bases). The CDR3 is 16 residues long. Germline V gives CDR1 KGHSH, CDR2 LQKENI. V lost 0 bases, J lost 2 bases, and 13 bases lay in between. CDR3 DNA sequence: TGTGCCAGCTCACCACCTGGGGGCGACTTAAACTATGGCTACACCTTC. It codes for CASSPPGGDLNYGYTF. The variable domain in full, completed from reference TRBV18 and TRBJ1-2, reads NAGVMQNPRHLVRRRGQEARLRCSPMKGHSHVYWYRQLPEEGLKFMVYLQKENIIDESGMPKERFSAEFPKEGPSILRIQQVVRGDSAAYFCASSPPGGDLNYGYTFGSGTRLTVV.

The chain couples TRBV14 to TRBJ2-1, with 11 bases identical to TRBD2. V lost 2 bases to trimming and J lost 7 bases; unmatched junction nucleotides: 4. CDR1 is SGHDN, CDR2 FVKESK, per germline. The CDR3 is 15 residues long. The CDR3 here is CASSQSLAGANEQFF. CDR3 sequence (DNA): TGTGCCAGCAGCCAATCACTAGCGGGAGCGAATGAGCAGTTCTTC.

A few counts support this clone. The chain employs TRBV27 and TRBJ1-2; 8 bases match TRBD1. The CDR3 has 18 amino acids. CDR1 is MNHEY and CDR2 is SMNVEV in the germline V gene (reference sequence). V was pared by 5 bases and J by 7 bases, with 21 bases of the junction left unmatched. This CDR3 reads CASSHDRGQETRLPGYTF. The CDR3 DNA is TGTGCCAGCAGTCACGACAGGGGTCAGGAAACTAGGCTCCCTGGCTACACCTTC.

V and J are TRBV5-1 and TRBJ2-3, with 12 bases fitting TRBD2. This CDR3 has 18 residues. V lost 7 bases, J lost 2 bases, and 14 bases stayed unmatched. Germline CDR1 is SGHRS and CDR2 is YFSETQ. CDR3 bases: TGCGCCAGCTCCGGGGGGCTAGCGGGGGGGCCTGACACAGATACGCAGTATTTT. Its protein is CASSGGLAGGPDTDTQYF.

This chain uses TRBV7-3 with TRBJ2-3; 11 bases are a match to TRBD2. The germline V gene encodes CDR1 SGHTA and CDR2 FQGTGA. Trimming took 0 bases from V and 3 from J; bases not matched to a gene: 2. The CDR3 runs 16 residues. The CDR3 DNA reads TGTGCCAGCAGCTTAACTCGGACTAGCGGGACAGATACGCAGTATTTT. It encodes CASSLTRTSGTDTQYF. The full variable domain, in which reference TRBV7-3 and TRBJ2-3 provide the parts outside the CDR3, is GAGVSQTPSNKVTEKGKYVELRCDPISGHTALYWYRQSLGQGPEFLIYFQGTGAADDSGLPNDRFFAVRPEGSVSTLKIQRTERGDSAVYLCASSLTRTSGTDTQYFGPGTRLTVL.

The gene calls are TRBV5-4 and TRBJ2-1, with 9 bases lining up with TRBD2. The CDR3 is 15 amino acids. Germline CDR1 SGHNT, CDR2 YYREEE (reference sequence). J gave up 8 bases and V 2 bases, and 8 bases lay outside the gene matches. CDR3 region: CASSLTSGPRDEQFF. CDR3 bases: TGTGCCAGCAGCTTAACTAGCGGGCCTCGGGATGAGCAGTTCTTC.

V is TRBV9 and J is TRBJ1-1; 7 positions agree with TRBD1. CDR1 is SGDLS, CDR2 YYNGEE, per germline. This CDR3 is 15 amino acids long. V trimming: 5 bases; J trimming: 4 bases; junction bases outside the gene matches: 11. In DNA, the CDR3 is TGTGCCAGCAGGGCATACAGGGGAATGAGCACTGAAGCTTTCTTT. This gives the protein CASRAYRGMSTEAFF.

The chain combines TRBV19 with TRBJ1-6, with 7 nucleotides matching TRBD1. The J segment lost 4 bases and the V segment lost 8 bases, leaving 2 bases of the junction unmatched. CDR1 and CDR2 (germline): LNHDA, SQIVND (reference sequence). This CDR3 has 13 residues. The CDR3: CASGTVYNSPLHF. CDR3 coding DNA: TGTGCCAGTGGGACAGTATATAATTCACCCCTCCACTTT. The full variable domain, rest sourced from reference TRBV19 and TRBJ1-6, is DGGITQSPKYLFRKEGQNVTLSCEQNLNHDAMYWYRQDPGQGLRLIYYSQIVNDFQKGDIAEGYSVSREKKESFPLTVTSAQKNPTAFYLCASGTVYNSPLHFGNGTRLTVT.

Only one count was recorded for this clone. The identical CDR3 is also encoded by other nucleotide sequences in the sample. The V call is TRBV5-1, the J call TRBJ2-5; perhaps TRBD1 as D (6 bases). V dropped 2 bases and J dropped 3 bases, with 8 bases sitting between them. CDR1 is SGHRS and CDR2 is YFSETQ in the germline V gene. The CDR3 spans 13 residues. The CDR3 nucleotides read TGCGCCAGCAGCTTACAGGGAGAAGAGACCCAGTACTTC. Residues: CASSLQGEETQYF.

The chain links TRBV11-2 to TRBJ2-7, with 11 bases aligning to TRBD2. CDR3 size: 16 residues. J was trimmed by 5 bases and V by 3 bases; bases with no gene match: 9. Germline values: CDR1 SGHAT, CDR2 FQNNGV. CDR3 in amino acids: CASSFLSSGRLNEQYF. As DNA, the CDR3 is TGTGCCAGCAGCTTTCTTTCTAGCGGGAGGCTCAACGAGCAGTACTTC. Full variable domain (missing parts from reference TRBV11-2 and TRBJ2-7): EAGVAQSPRYKIIEKRQSVAFWCNPISGHATLYWYQQILGQGPKLLIQFQNNGVVDDSQLPKDRFSAERLKGVDSTLKIQPAKLEDSAVYLCASSFLSSGRLNEQYFGPGTRLTVT.

The chain uses TRBV6-6 and TRBJ2-1, with TRBD1 as a possible D gene (5 bases). This CDR3 contains 14 residues. Germline V CDR1 and CDR2: MNHNY, SVGAGI (reference sequence). The V gene lost 2 bases and the J gene lost 6 bases, with 11 bases spanning the gap. The CDR3 DNA follows: TGTGCCAGCAGTTACCGTCAGGGAACCAATGAGCAGTTCTTC. It encodes CASSYRQGTNEQFF.

The chain joins TRBV27 to TRBJ1-1; 7 bases agree with TRBD1. Losses at the gene ends were 8 bases for V and 8 bases for J; bases not matched to a gene: 8. The CDR3 spans 12 residues. Looked up from germline, CDR1 is MNHEY and CDR2 is SMNVEV (reference sequence). The CDR3 is CASGDRALEAFF. CDR3 DNA sequence: TGTGCCAGCGGCGACAGGGCCCTCGAAGCTTTCTTT.

The CDR3 DNA reads TGTGCCAGCAGATTCCTAGGCACCATATATTTT. Residues: CASRFLGTIYF. The chain carries TRBV6-5 and TRBJ1-3; D gene unclear. Germline CDR1 is MNHEY and CDR2 is SVGAGI. The length of the CDR3 is 11 residues. Trimming left V 6 bases short and J 9 bases short, with 9 bases between.